A single T cell receptor beta chain is shown here with its context. V lost 6 bases and J lost 6, with 15 bases in between. This CDR3 contains 13 residues. Germline V CDR1 and CDR2: MNHEY, SVGAGI. Profiled with immunoSEQ multiplex PCR; TCRdb holds only in-frame clones, not every one. This sample has around 50,000 clones, with approximately 93% found just once. This record belongs to a study of T cell changes during pregnancy in multiple sclerosis. The rearrangement links TRBV6-5 to TRBJ2-7; D call uncertain. This receptor was obtained from a female donor with multiple sclerosis, enrolled in a pregnancy study. Sequencing used CD8+ T cells from peripheral blood mononuclear cells, obtained in the second trimester of pregnancy. The DNA of the CDR3 is TGTGCCAGCAGCCTAGGTCCCAGAGGCGAGCAGTACTTC. This sequence encodes CASSLGPRGEQYF.